This TCR beta chain was recovered during a study of CD8+ T cells in alopecia areata. In each case, RNA was isolated and then reverse transcribed into cDNA as the sequencing template. Produced via immunoSEQ multiplex PCR; TCRdb's table is partial and in-frame only. The data hold 65,000 to 95,000 clones, with about 53% observed a single time. The CDR3 spans 16 residues. The ends were cut back, 1 base at V and 2 bases at J, with 14 bases in the middle. Per germline, CDR1 SEHNR and CDR2 FQNEAQ (reference sequence). Both peripheral blood and punch biopsies of lesional scalp skin were obtained from patients who had alopecia areata.

The sample consisted of NKG2D-high CD8+ T cells sorted from blood. This chain links TRBV7-9 with TRBJ2-5; TRBD1 might be the D (6 bases). The sequence was obtained from a human donor with alopecia areata. CDR3: CASSLGTEIVQETQYF. The CDR3 nucleotides read TGTGCCAGCAGCTTAGGGACAGAGATTGTGCAAGAGACCCAGTACTTC.